This T cell receptor (beta chain) was sequenced in a study of T cell repertoires and HLA-DP antigens. With regard to this clone: The antigen remains undetermined.

CD4+ T cells, purified by negative selection, averaged roughly 98% purity. V shed 0 bases, J shed 5 bases, and the junction held 5 bases outside the gene matches. Germline V gives CDR1 SGHTA, CDR2 FQGNSA. The CDR3 contains 15 residues. The data were produced by immunoSEQ multiplex PCR, yet TCRdb's version contains in-frame clones alone and is incomplete. The sample has almost 90,000 clones, about 89% seen once; the top ten hold approximately 1.5%. This receptor was taken from a man aged 45-65 years in good health and CMV-seronegative. The sequenced sample consisted of CD4+ T cells from PBMCs. This chain uses TRBV7-2 with TRBJ2-7; 9 nucleotides match TRBD2. The CDR3 here is CASSLAGIAGDEQYF. For the CDR3, the DNA is TGTGCCAGCAGCTTAGCGGGGATAGCGGGAGACGAGCAGTACTTC.